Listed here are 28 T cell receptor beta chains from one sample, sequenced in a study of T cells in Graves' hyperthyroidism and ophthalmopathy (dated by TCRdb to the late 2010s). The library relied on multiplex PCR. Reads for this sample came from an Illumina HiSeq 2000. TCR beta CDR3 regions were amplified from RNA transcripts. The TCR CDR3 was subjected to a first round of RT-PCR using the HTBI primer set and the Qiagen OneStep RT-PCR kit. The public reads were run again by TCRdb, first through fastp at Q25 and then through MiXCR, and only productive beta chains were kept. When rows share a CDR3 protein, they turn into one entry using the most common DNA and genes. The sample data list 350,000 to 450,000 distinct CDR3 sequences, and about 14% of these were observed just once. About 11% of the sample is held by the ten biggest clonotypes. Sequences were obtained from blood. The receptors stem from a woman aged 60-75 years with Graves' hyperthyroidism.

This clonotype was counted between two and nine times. The CDR3 is CASRGQGAHSPLHF. In nucleotides, the CDR3 is TGTGCCAGCAGGGGACAGGGGGCGCATTCACCCCTCCACTTT. The rearrangement uses TRBV28 and TRBJ1-6; TRBD1 matches 12 bases. The CDR3 covers 14 residues. The V gene's germline CDR1 is MDHEN and CDR2 SYDVKM. V dropped 6 bases and J dropped 8; count of bases not matched to a gene: 2.

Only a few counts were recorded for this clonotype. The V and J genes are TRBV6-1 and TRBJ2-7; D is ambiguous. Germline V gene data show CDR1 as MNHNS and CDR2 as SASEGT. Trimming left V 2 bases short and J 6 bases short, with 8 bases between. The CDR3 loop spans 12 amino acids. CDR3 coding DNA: TGTGCCAGCAGTGAAACAAAAAGCGAGCAGTACTTC. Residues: CASSETKSEQYF.

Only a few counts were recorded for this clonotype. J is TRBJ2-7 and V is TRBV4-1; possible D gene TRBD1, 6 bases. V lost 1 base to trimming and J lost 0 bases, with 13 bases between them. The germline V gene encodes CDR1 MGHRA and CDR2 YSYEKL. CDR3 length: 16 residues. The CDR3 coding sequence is TGCGCCAGCAGCCAAGCACAACGGGACACCTCCTACGAGCAGTACTTC. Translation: CASSQAQRDTSYEQYF.

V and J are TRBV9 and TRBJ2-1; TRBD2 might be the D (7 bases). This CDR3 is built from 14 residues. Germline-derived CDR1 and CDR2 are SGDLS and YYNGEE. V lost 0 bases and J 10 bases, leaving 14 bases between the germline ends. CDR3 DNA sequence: TGTGCCAGCAGCGTAGGAGGGGGGGCCGGGGAGCAGTTCTTC. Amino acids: CASSVGGGAGEQFF.

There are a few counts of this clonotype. This CDR3 is CSGGTGQNTEAFF. The CDR3 DNA reads as TGCAGCGGAGGGACAGGGCAGAACACTGAAGCTTTCTTT. The chain is built from TRBV29-1 and TRBJ1-1, with 9 positions matching TRBD1. J lost 1 base, V lost 7 bases, and 4 bases had no gene match. In germline, CDR1 is SQVTM, CDR2 ANQGSEA. The CDR3 has 13 residues.

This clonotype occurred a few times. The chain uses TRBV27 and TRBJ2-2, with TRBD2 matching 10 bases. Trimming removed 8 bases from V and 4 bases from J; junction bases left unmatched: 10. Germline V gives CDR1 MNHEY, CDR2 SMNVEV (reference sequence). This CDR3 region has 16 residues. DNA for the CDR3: TGTGCCAGCGAACCGAGGAGCGGGAGGGGCACCGGGGAGCTGTTTTTT. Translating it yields CASEPRSGRGTGELFF.

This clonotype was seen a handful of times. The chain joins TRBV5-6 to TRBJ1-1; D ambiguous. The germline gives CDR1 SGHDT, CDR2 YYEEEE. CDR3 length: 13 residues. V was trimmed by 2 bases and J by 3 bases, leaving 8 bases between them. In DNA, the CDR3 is TGTGCCAGCAGCTTACCCCCGCACACTGAAGCTTTCTTT. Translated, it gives CASSLPPHTEAFF.

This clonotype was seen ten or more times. The CDR3 bases are TGTGCCTGGAGTATAACCCCGGGACTCGCCTACGAGCAGTACTTC. This sequence encodes CAWSITPGLAYEQYF. The J gene is TRBJ2-7, the V gene TRBV30, with D maybe TRBD2 (6 bases). The V gene's germline CDR1 is GTSNPN and CDR2 SVGIG (reference sequence). The V end lost 2 bases, the J end lost 2 bases, and 16 bases lay between the germline ends. The CDR3 totals 15 residues.

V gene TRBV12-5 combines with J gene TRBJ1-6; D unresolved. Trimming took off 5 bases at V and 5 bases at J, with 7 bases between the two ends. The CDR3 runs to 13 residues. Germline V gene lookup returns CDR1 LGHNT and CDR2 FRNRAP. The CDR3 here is CASGEWDNSPLHF. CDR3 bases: TGTGCTAGTGGTGAATGGGATAATTCACCCCTCCACTTT. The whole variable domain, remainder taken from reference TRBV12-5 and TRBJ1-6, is DARVTQTPRHKVTEMGQEVTMRCQPILGHNTVFWYRQTMMQGLELLAYFRNRAPLDDSGMPKDRFSAEMPDATLATLKIQPSEPRDSAVYFCASGEWDNSPLHFGNGTRLTVT.

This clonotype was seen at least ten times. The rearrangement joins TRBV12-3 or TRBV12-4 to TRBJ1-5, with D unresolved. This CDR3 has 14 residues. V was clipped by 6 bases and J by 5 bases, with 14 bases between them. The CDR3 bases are TGTGCCAGCAGACTTCGGGCCAAGGATCAGCCCCAGCATTTT. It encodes CASRLRAKDQPQHF.

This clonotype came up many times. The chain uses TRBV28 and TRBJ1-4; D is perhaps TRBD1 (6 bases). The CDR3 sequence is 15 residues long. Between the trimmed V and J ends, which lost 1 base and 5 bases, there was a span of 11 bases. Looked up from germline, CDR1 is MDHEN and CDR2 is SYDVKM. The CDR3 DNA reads TGTGCCAGCAGTTTATTCCAGGGGTTCAATGAAAAACTGTTTTTT. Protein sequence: CASSLFQGFNEKLFF. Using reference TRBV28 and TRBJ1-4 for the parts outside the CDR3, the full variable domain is DVKVTQSSRYLVKRTGEKVFLECVQDMDHENMFWYRQDPGLGLRLIYFSYDVKMKEKGDIPEGYSVSREKKERFSLILESASTNQTSMYLCASSLFQGFNEKLFFGSGTQLSVL.

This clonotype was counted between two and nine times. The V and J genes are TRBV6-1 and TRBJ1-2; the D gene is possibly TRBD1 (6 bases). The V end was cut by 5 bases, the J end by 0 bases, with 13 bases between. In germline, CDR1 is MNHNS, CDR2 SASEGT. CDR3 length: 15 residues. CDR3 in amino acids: CASSNRQATNYGYTF. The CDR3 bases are TGTGCCAGCAGTAACCGACAGGCCACTAACTATGGCTACACCTTC.

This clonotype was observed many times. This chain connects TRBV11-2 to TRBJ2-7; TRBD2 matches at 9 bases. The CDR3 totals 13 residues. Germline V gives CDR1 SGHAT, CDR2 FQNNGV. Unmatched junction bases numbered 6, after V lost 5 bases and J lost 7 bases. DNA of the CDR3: TGTGCCAGCAGCGGAGCGGGAGGTGGGGAGCAGTACTTC. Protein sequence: CASSGAGGGEQYF. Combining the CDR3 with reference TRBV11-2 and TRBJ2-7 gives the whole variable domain EAGVAQSPRYKIIEKRQSVAFWCNPISGHATLYWYQQILGQGPKLLIQFQNNGVVDDSQLPKDRFSAERLKGVDSTLKIQPAKLEDSAVYLCASSGAGGGEQYFGPGTRLTVT.

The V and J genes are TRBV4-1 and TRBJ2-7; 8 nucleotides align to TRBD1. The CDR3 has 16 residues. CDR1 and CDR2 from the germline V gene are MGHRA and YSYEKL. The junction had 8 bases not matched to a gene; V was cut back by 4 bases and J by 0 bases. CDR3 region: CASSPGQGSLSYEQYF. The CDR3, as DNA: TGCGCCAGCAGCCCAGGACAGGGCAGTCTCTCCTACGAGCAGTACTTC.

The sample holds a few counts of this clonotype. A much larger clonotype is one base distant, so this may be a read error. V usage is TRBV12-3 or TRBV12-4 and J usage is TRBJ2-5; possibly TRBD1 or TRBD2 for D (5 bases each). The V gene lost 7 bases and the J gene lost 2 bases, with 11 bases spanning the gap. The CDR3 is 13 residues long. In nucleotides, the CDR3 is TGTGCCAGCATTGGGACGGAACAAGAGACCCAGTACTTC. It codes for CASIGTEQETQYF.

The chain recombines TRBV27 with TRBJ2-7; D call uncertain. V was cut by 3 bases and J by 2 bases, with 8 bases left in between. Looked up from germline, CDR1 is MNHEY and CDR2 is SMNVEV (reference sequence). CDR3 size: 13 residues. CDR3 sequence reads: CASSFAPPYEQYF. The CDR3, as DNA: TGTGCCAGCAGTTTCGCCCCCCCCTACGAGCAGTACTTC.

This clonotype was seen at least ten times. The CDR3 sequence is CASSQGVMSTGELFF. For the CDR3, the DNA is TGTGCCAGCAGCCAGGGGGTTATGAGCACCGGGGAGCTGTTTTTT. The V and J genes are TRBV28 and TRBJ2-2; 7 nucleotides line up with TRBD1. Germline V gene sequence: CDR1 MDHEN, CDR2 SYDVKM. The V and J ends lost 6 bases and 4 bases, in that order; junction bases with no gene match: 8. The CDR3 sequence is 15 residues long.

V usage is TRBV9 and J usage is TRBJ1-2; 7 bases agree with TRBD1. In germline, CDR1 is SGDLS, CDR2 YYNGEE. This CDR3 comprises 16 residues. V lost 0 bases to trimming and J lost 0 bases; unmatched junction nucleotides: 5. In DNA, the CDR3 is TGTGCCAGCAGCGTAGCGGGACAGCCCTCTAACTATGGCTACACCTTC. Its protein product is CASSVAGQPSNYGYTF.

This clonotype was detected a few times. The CDR3 coding sequence is TGTGCCAGCAGTCGGACAGGGGATATGGATACGCAGTATTTT. Encoded protein: CASSRTGDMDTQYF. The chain links TRBV6-2 or TRBV6-3 to TRBJ2-3; 9 bases are a match to TRBD1. Germline trimming cut 5 bases from V and 6 bases from J; bases unmatched to any gene: 6. This CDR3 comprises 14 residues. Germline loops: CDR1 MNHEY, CDR2 SVGEGT.

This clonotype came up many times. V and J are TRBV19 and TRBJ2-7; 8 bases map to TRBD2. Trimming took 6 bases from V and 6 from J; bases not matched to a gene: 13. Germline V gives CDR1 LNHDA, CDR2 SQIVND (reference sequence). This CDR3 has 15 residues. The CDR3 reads CASRLRRGGIGEQYF. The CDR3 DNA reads TGTGCCAGTAGATTACGCCGGGGGGGCATAGGCGAGCAGTACTTC.

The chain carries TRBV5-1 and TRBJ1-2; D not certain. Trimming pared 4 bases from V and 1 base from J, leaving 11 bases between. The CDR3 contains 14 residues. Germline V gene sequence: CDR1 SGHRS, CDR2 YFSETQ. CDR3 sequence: CASSAYSDNYGYTF. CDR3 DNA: TGCGCCAGCAGCGCGTACAGTGATAACTATGGCTACACCTTC. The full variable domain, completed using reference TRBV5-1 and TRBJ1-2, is KAGVTQTPRYLIKTRGQQVTLSCSPISGHRSVSWYQQTPGQGLQFLFEYFSETQRNKGNFPGRFSGRQFSNSRSEMNVSTLELGDSALYLCASSAYSDNYGYTFGSGTRLTVV.

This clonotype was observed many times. CDR3: CASSVGSEETQYF. CDR3 bases: TGTGCCAGCAGTGTGGGCTCAGAAGAGACCCAGTACTTC. The chain is built from TRBV2 and TRBJ2-5; D remains ambiguous. Germline values: CDR1 SNHLY, CDR2 FYNNEI. V gave up 4 bases and J gave up 3 bases, with 9 bases separating them. This CDR3 has 13 amino acids. Full variable domain (remainder filled in from reference TRBV2 and TRBJ2-5): EPEVTQTPSHQVTQMGQEVILRCVPISNHLYFYWYRQILGQKVEFLVSFYNNEISEKSEIFDDQFSVERPDGSNFTLKIRSTKLEDSAMYFCASSVGSEETQYFGPGTRLLVL.

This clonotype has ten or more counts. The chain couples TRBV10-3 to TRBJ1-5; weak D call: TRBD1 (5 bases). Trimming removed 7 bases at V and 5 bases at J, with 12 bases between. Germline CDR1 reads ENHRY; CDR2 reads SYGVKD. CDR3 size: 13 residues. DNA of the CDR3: TGTGCCATCACCCCCGACAGCCATCAGCCCCAGCATTTT. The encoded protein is CAITPDSHQPQHF.

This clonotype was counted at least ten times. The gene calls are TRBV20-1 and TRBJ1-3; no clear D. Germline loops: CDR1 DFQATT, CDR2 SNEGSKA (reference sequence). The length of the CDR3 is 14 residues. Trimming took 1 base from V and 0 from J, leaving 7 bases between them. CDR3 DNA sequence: TGCAGTGCTAGAGGGCCAGTCTCTGGAAACACCATATATTTT. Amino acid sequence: CSARGPVSGNTIYF.

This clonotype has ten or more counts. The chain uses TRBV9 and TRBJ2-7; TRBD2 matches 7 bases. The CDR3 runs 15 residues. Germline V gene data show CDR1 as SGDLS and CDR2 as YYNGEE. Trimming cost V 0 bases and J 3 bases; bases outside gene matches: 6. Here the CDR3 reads CASSVGLAEIYEQYF. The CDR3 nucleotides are TGTGCCAGCAGCGTAGGGCTAGCGGAGATCTACGAGCAGTACTTC.

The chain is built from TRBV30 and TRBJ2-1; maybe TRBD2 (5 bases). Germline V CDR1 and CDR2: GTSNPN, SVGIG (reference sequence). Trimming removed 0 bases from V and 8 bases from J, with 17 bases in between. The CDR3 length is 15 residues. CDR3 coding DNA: TGTGCCTGGAGTGTACTACTAGAGATGGTGGATGAGCAGTTCTTC. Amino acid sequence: CAWSVLLEMVDEQFF.

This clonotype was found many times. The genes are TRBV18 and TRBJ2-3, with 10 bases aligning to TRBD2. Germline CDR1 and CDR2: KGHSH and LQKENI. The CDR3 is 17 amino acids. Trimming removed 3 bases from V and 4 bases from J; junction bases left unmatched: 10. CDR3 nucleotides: TGTGCCAGCTCACCTCAGAGCGGGAGGGCCGTTGCAGATACGCAGTATTTT. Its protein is CASSPQSGRAVADTQYF.

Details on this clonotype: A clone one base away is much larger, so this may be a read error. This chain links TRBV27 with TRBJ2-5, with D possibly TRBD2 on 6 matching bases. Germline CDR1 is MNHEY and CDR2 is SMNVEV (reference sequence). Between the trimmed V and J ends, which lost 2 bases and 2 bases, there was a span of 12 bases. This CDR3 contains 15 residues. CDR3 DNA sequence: TGTGCCAGCAGTTTAGAGCTAGCGTGGCAAGAGACCCAGTACTTC. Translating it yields CASSLELAWQETQYF.